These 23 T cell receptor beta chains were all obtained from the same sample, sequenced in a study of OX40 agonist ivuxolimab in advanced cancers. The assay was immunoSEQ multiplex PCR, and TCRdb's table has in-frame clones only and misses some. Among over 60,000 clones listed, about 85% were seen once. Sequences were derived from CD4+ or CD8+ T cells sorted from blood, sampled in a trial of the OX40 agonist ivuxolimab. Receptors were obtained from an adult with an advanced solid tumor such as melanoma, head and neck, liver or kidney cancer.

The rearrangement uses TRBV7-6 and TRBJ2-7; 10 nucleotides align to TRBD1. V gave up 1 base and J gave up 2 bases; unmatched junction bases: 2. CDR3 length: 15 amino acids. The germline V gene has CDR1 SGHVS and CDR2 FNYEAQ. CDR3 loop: CASSLGGTGAYEQYF. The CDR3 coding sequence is TGTGCCAGCAGCTTAGGCGGGACAGGGGCCTACGAGCAGTACTTC.

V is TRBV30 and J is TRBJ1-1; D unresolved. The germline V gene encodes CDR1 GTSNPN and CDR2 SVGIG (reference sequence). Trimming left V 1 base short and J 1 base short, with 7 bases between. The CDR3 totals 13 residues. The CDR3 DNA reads TGTGCCTGGAGTGGGCAGACGAACACTGAAGCTTTCTTT. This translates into CAWSGQTNTEAFF. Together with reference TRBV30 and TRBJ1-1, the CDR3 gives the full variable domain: SQTIHQWPATLVQPVGSPLSLECTVEGTSNPNLYWYRQAAGRGLQLLFYSVGIGQISSEVPQNLSASRPQDRQFILSSKKLLLSDSGFYLCAWSGQTNTEAFFGQGTRLTVV.

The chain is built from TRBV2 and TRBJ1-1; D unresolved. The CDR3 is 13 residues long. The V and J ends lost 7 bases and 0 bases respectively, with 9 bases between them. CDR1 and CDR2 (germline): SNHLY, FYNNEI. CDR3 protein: CASNRLVNTEAFF. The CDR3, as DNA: TGTGCCAGCAACCGTCTGGTGAACACTGAAGCTTTCTTT.

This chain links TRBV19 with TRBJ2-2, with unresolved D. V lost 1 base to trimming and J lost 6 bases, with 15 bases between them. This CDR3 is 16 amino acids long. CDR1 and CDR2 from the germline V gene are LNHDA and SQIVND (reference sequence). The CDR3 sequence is CASSIVSQIFSGELFF. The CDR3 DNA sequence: TGTGCCAGTAGTATAGTCTCACAGATATTCTCCGGGGAGCTGTTTTTT. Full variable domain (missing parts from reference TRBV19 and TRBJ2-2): DGGITQSPKYLFRKEGQNVTLSCEQNLNHDAMYWYRQDPGQGLRLIYYSQIVNDFQKGDIAEGYSVSREKKESFPLTVTSAQKNPTAFYLCASSIVSQIFSGELFFGEGSRLTVL.

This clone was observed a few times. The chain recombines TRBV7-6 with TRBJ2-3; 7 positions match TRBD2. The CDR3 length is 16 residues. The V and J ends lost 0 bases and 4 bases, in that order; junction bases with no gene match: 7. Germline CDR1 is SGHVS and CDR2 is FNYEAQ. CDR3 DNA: TGTGCCAGCAGCTTAGCCCCGACTAGCTTTGCAGATACGCAGTATTTT. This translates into CASSLAPTSFADTQYF.

CDR3 amino acids: CSVVGSGGTGELFF. CDR3 in DNA: TGCAGCGTTGTCGGTAGCGGAGGCACCGGGGAGCTGTTTTTT. This sequence joins TRBV29-1 and TRBJ2-2; the D gene is possibly TRBD2 (6 bases). Germline CDR1 SQVTM, CDR2 ANQGSEA. Trimming took 4 bases from V and 4 from J, leaving 13 bases between them. The CDR3 consists of 14 residues.

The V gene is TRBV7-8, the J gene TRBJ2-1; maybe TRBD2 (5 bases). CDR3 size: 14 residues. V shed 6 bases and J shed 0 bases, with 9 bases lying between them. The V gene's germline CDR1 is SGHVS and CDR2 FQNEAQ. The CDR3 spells CASSFGSSYNEQFF. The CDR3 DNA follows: TGTGCCAGCAGTTTTGGGAGCTCCTACAATGAGCAGTTCTTC.

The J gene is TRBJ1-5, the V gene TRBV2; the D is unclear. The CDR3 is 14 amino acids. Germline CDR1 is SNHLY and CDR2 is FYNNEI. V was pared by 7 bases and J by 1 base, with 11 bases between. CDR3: CASTGLESNQPQHF. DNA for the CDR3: TGTGCCAGCACCGGGTTGGAAAGCAATCAGCCCCAGCATTTT.

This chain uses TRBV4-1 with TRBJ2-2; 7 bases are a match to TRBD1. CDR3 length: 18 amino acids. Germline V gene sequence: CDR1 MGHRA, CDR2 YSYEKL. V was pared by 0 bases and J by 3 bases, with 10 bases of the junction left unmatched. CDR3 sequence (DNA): TGCGCCAGCAGCCAAGATGGGGACAGTTTGTGGGACACCGGGGAGCTGTTTTTT. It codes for CASSQDGDSLWDTGELFF.

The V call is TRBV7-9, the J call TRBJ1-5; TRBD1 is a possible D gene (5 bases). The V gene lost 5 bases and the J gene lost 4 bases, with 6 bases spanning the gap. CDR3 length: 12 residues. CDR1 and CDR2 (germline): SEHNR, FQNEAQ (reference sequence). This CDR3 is CASSPGNQPQHF. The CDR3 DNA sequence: TGTGCCAGCAGCCCAGGGAATCAGCCCCAGCATTTT. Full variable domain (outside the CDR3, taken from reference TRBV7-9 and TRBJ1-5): DTGVSQNPRHKITKRGQNVTFRCDPISEHNRLYWYRQTLGQGPEFLTYFQNEAQLEKSRLLSDRFSAERPKGSFSTLEIQRTEQGDSAMYLCASSPGNQPQHFGDGTRLSIL.

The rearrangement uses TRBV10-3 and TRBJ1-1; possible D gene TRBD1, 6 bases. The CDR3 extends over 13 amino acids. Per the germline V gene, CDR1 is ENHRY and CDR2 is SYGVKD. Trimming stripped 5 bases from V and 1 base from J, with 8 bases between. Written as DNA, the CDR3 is TGTGCCATCAGTCTGGGACAGAACACTGAAGCTTTCTTT. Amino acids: CAISLGQNTEAFF.

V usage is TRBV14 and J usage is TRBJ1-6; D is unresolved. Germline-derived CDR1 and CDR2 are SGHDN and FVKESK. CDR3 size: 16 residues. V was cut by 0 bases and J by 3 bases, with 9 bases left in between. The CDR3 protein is CASSQEGSVYNSPLHF. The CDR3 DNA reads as TGTGCCAGCAGCCAAGAAGGGAGTGTCTATAATTCACCCCTCCACTTT. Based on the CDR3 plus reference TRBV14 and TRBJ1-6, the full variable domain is EAGVTQFPSHSVIEKGQTVTLRCDPISGHDNLYWYRRVMGKEIKFLLHFVKESKQDESGMPNNRFLAERTGGTYSTLKVQPAELEDSGVYFCASSQEGSVYNSPLHFGNGTRLTVT.

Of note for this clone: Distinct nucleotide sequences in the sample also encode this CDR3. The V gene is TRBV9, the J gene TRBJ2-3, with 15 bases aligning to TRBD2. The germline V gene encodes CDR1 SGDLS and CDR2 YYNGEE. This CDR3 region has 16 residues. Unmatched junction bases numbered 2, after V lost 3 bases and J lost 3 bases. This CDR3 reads CASSAGTSGGTDTQYF. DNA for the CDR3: TGTGCCAGCAGCGCGGGGACTAGCGGGGGGACAGATACGCAGTATTTT.

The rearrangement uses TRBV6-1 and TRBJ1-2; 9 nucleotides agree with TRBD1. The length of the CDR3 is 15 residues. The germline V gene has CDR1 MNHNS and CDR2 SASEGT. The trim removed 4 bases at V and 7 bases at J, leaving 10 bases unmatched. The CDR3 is CASSGGTGTMSGYTF. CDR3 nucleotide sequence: TGTGCCAGCAGTGGGGGGACAGGGACAATGAGTGGCTACACCTTC.

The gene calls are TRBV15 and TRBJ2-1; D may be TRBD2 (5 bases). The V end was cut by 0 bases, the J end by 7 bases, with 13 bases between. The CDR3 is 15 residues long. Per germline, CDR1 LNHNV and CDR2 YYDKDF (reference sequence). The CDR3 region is CATSREPGSGNEQFF. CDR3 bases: TGTGCCACCAGCAGAGAGCCGGGGTCGGGGAATGAGCAGTTCTTC.

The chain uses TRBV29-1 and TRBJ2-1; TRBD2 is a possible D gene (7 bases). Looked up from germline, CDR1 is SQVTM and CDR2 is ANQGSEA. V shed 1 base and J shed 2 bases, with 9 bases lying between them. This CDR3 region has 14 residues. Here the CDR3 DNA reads TGCAGCGTTGAAGCGGGGGGCGCCTACAATGAGCAGTTCTTC. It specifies CSVEAGGAYNEQFF.

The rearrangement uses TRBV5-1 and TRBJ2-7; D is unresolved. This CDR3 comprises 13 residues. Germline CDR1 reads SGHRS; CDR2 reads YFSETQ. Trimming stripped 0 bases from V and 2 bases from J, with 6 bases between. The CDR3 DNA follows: TGCGCCAGCAGCTTGGCCGATGCCTACGAGCAGTACTTC. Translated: CASSLADAYEQYF.

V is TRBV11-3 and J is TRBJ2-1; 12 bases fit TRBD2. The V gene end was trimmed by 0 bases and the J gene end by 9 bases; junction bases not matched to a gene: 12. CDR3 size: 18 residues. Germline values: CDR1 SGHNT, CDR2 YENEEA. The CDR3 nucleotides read TGTGCCAGCAGCTTAGATTTCCTAGCGGGAGGGCTGGGCAGTGAGCAGTTCTTC. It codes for CASSLDFLAGGLGSEQFF.

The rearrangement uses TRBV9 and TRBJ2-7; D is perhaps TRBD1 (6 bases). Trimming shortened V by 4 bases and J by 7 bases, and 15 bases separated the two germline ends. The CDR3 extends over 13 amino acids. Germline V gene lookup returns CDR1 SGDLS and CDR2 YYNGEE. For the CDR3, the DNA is TGTGCCAGCAGCTCACAAGACAGGACTGAGCAGTACTTC. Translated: CASSSQDRTEQYF. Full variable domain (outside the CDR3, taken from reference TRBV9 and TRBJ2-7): DSGVTQTPKHLITATGQRVTLRCSPRSGDLSVYWYQQSLDQGLQFLIQYYNGEERAKGNILERFSAQQFPDLHSELNLSSLELGDSALYFCASSSQDRTEQYFGPGTRLTVT.

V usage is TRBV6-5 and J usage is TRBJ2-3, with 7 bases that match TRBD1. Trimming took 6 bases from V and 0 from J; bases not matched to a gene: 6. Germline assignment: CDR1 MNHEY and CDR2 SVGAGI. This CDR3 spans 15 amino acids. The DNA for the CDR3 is TGTGCCAGCAGCCCGACAGGGCTGAGCACAGATACGCAGTATTTT. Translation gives CASSPTGLSTDTQYF.

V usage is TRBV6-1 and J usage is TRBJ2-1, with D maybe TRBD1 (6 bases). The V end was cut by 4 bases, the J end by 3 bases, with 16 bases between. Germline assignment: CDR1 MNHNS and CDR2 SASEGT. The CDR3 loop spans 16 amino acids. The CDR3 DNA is TGTGCCAGCAGTGTTGGATTGGGGGCTGGCTACAATGAGCAGTTCTTC. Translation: CASSVGLGAGYNEQFF.

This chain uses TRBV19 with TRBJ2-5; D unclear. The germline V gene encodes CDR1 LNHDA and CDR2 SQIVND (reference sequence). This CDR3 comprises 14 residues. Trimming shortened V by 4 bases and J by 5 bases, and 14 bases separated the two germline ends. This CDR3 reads CASSSTSPGETQYF. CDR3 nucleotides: TGTGCCAGTAGTAGTACGAGCCCTGGGGAGACCCAGTACTTC.

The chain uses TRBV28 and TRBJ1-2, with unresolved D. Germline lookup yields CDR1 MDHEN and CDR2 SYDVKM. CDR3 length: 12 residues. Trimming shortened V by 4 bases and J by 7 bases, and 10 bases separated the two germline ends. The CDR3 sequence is CASSSLQSGYTF. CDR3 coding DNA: TGTGCCAGCAGTTCCCTTCAATCTGGCTACACCTTC.